The clone carrying this TCR beta chain was seen a single time. The V end lost 0 bases, the J end lost 6 bases, and 12 bases lay between the germline ends. Germline CDR1 and CDR2: LNHNV and YYDKDF (reference sequence). The CDR3 extends over 15 amino acids. This record belongs to a study of T cell changes during pregnancy in multiple sclerosis. TCRdb's copy holds only in-frame clones and misses some; the assay was immunoSEQ multiplex PCR. Altogether about 87,000 clones are present, over 85% being singletons, with the ten largest covering around 1.4%. This receptor was identified in a female donor in good health, enrolled as a control in a pregnancy study. The J gene is TRBJ1-5, the V gene TRBV15, with no clear D. The specimen comprised peripheral blood, sampled in the third trimester of pregnancy. CDR3 region: CATSRDRGIIQPQHF. The CDR3 bases are TGTGCCACCAGCAGAGATAGAGGGATCATTCAGCCCCAGCATTTT.